The 22 T cell receptor beta chains in this list originate from one sample, sequenced in a study of cytomegalovirus exposure and HLA in healthy donors. The PCR was carried out with 60 Vbeta primers and 13 Jbeta primers. Sequencing used immunoSEQ multiplex PCR; TCRdb keeps in-frame clones, though not all of them. Here the sample spans about 43,000 clones, approximately 60% being singletons. Sequencing used PBMCs. The origin of the receptors is a human donor in good health.

The CDR3 DNA reads as TGTGCCAGCAGTACCGACAGGGTACGAAGCAATCAGCCCCAGCATTTT. Amino acids: CASSTDRVRSNQPQHF. J is TRBJ1-5 and V is TRBV6-6, with 7 nucleotides matching TRBD1. The germline V gene encodes CDR1 MNHNY and CDR2 SVGAGI (reference sequence). The CDR3 is made up of 16 amino acids. V gave up 5 bases and J gave up 1 base; unmatched junction bases: 8.

The sample holds a few counts of this clone. The chain recombines TRBV25-1 with TRBJ2-5; D is perhaps TRBD1 (5 bases). The CDR3 length is 15 residues. CDR1 is MGHDK and CDR2 is SYGVNS in the germline V gene. Trimming stripped 4 bases from V and 5 bases from J, with 17 bases between. DNA for the CDR3: TGTGCCAGCAGTGCAACTCAAGGGGCGAAGGAGACCCAGTACTTC. This sequence encodes CASSATQGAKETQYF.

The chain links TRBV5-1 to TRBJ2-2; D is ambiguous. The CDR3 is made up of 14 amino acids. The germline V and J ends were trimmed by 4 bases and 3 bases, with 10 bases remaining between them. CDR1 is SGHRS and CDR2 is YFSETQ in the germline V gene. The CDR3 protein is CASSPDTDTGELFF. For the CDR3, the DNA is TGCGCCAGCAGCCCCGACACAGACACCGGGGAGCTGTTTTTT.

This sequence joins TRBV14 and TRBJ2-1; perhaps TRBD2 as D (8 bases). The CDR3 runs 13 residues. Germline-derived CDR1 and CDR2 are SGHDN and FVKESK. Trimming shortened V by 1 base and J by 13 bases, and 14 bases separated the two germline ends. CDR3 DNA: TGTGCCAGCAGCCAAGTCGGGAGGGACAGACAGTTCTTC. It codes for CASSQVGRDRQFF.

This clone has a handful of counts. The V call is TRBV16, the J call TRBJ2-3; D uncertain. V was cut by 0 bases and J by 5 bases, with 9 bases left in between. CDR3 length equals 14 residues. Germline CDR1 and CDR2: KGHSY and FQNENV. In DNA, the CDR3 is TGTGCCAGCAGCCAATCGTACGGAGAAGATACGCAGTATTTT. It encodes CASSQSYGEDTQYF. Based on the CDR3 plus reference TRBV16 and TRBJ2-3, the full variable domain is GEEVAQTPKHLVRGEGQKAKLYCAPIKGHSYVFWYQQVLKNEFKFLISFQNENVFDETGMPKERFSAKCLPNSPCSLEIQATKLEDSAVYFCASSQSYGEDTQYFGPGTRLTVL.

The V call is TRBV7-2, the J call TRBJ1-2; 10 bases agree with TRBD1. Unmatched junction bases numbered 6, after V lost 1 base and J lost 4 bases. The CDR3 runs to 16 residues. The V gene's germline CDR1 is SGHTA and CDR2 FQGNSA. For the CDR3, the DNA is TGTGCCAGCAGCTTAGGTGGCGGACAGGGGGTCTATGGCTACACCTTC. Translation: CASSLGGGQGVYGYTF.

The CDR3 loop is CASSLGRGVTNTGELFF. DNA for the CDR3: TGTGCCAGCAGCTTAGGGCGCGGCGTGACGAACACCGGGGAGCTGTTTTTT. This chain uses TRBV11-2 with TRBJ2-2; D is undetermined. Deletions cut 1 base from V and 0 bases from J, with 12 bases between. Germline V gene lookup returns CDR1 SGHAT and CDR2 FQNNGV. This CDR3 is built from 17 residues.

This chain uses TRBV5-4 with TRBJ2-7, with D maybe TRBD2 (6 bases). This CDR3 has 17 residues. V was trimmed by 4 bases and J by 0 bases, leaving 20 bases between them. The germline V gene encodes CDR1 SGHNT and CDR2 YYREEE (reference sequence). In nucleotides, the CDR3 is TGTGCCAGCAGCCCCAACCCGCCTTCTAGCGTCTCCTACGAGCAGTACTTC. Residues: CASSPNPPSSVSYEQYF. Complete variable domain (other parts from reference TRBV5-4 and TRBJ2-7): ETGVTQSPTHLIKTRGQQVTLRCSSQSGHNTVSWYQQALGQGPQFIFQYYREEENGRGNFPPRFSGLQFPNYSSELNVNALELDDSALYLCASSPNPPSSVSYEQYFGPGTRLTVT.

V and J are TRBV19 and TRBJ1-1, with a tentative D call TRBD1 (5 bases). CDR3 size: 15 residues. The germline V gene has CDR1 LNHDA and CDR2 SQIVND (reference sequence). V lost 6 bases to trimming and J lost 7 bases, with 21 bases between them. In DNA, the CDR3 is TGTGCCAGTAGCCAAGGGGCCGGGGGTTGGAGTGAAGCTTTCTTT. It is translated as CASSQGAGGWSEAFF.

This clone was seen a few times. The genes are TRBV10-3 and TRBJ1-6; the match to TRBD1 covers 8 bases. Germline trimming cut 3 bases from V and 14 bases from J; bases unmatched to any gene: 9. The CDR3 is 14 residues long. CDR1 is ENHRY and CDR2 is SYGVKD in the germline V gene. For the CDR3, the DNA is TGTGCCATCAGTGATGCGGGACAGGCTGTGACCCTCCACTTT. Translated, it gives CAISDAGQAVTLHF.

The chain recombines TRBV4-1 with TRBJ1-6; D is perhaps TRBD1 (5 bases). Germline assignment: CDR1 MGHRA and CDR2 YSYEKL. Trimming cost V 0 bases and J 5 bases, with 11 bases left between them. The CDR3 contains 16 residues. CDR3 protein: CASSQDRGRDNSPLHF. The DNA of the CDR3 is TGCGCCAGCAGCCAAGATAGGGGCAGGGATAATTCACCCCTCCACTTT.

This clone was counted a single time. A read error may account for a junction end that differs from germline. V is TRBV15 and J is TRBJ2-7, with a weak D call TRBD1 (5 bases). The germline V gene encodes CDR1 LNHNV and CDR2 YYDKDF (reference sequence). The CDR3 sequence is 12 residues long. CDR3 amino acids: CATSGDSYEQYF. The CDR3 nucleotides are TGTGCCACCAGCGGAGACAGCTACGAGCAGTACTTC.

CDR3 region: CASSSNSAYEQYF. The CDR3 coding sequence is TGTGCCAGCAGCTCGAACAGTGCCTACGAGCAGTACTTC. The chain uses TRBV6-5 and TRBJ2-7; D is ambiguous. The CDR3 has 13 residues. The V end lost 6 bases, the J end lost 2 bases, and 11 bases lay between the germline ends. The V gene's germline CDR1 is MNHEY and CDR2 SVGAGI.

The chain combines TRBV15 with TRBJ1-4; no definite D call. The CDR3 loop spans 14 amino acids. V was trimmed by 0 bases and J by 8 bases, leaving 10 bases between them. The germline CDR1 and CDR2 sequences are LNHNV and YYDKDF (reference sequence). CDR3 bases: TGTGCCACCAGCAGAGATCAGGCAGCAGAAAAACTGTTTTTT. It yields the protein CATSRDQAAEKLFF.

This clone was detected only a few times. V and J are TRBV2 and TRBJ1-1; TRBD1 agrees at 8 bases. Germline V gene data show CDR1 as SNHLY and CDR2 as FYNNEI. The CDR3 runs 15 residues. The ends lost 6 bases at V and 1 base at J; junction bases unmatched: 7. CDR3 bases: TGTGCCAGCAGACCCCTACAGGGGGGGAACACTGAAGCTTTCTTT. Its protein is CASRPLQGGNTEAFF.

This clone appeared a few times. V and J are TRBV7-8 and TRBJ2-1, with 12 bases identical to TRBD2. This CDR3 has 15 residues. Germline V gene data show CDR1 as SGHVS and CDR2 as FQNEAQ. V dropped 2 bases and J dropped 7; count of bases not matched to a gene: 3. The CDR3, as DNA: TGTGCCAGCAGCTTAAGACTAGCGGGGGTAAATGAGCAGTTCTTC. Amino acids: CASSLRLAGVNEQFF. The whole variable domain, filled in from reference TRBV7-8 and TRBJ2-1, reads GAGVSQSPRYKVAKRGQDVALRCDPISGHVSLFWYQQALGQGPEFLTYFQNEAQLDKSGLPSDRFFAERPEGSVSTLKIQRTQQEDSAVYLCASSLRLAGVNEQFFGPGTRLTVL.

The J gene is TRBJ1-2, the V gene TRBV6-1; 10 nucleotides align to TRBD1. The J segment lost 7 bases and the V segment lost 4 bases, leaving 9 bases of the junction unmatched. This CDR3 is 15 amino acids long. Per germline, CDR1 MNHNS and CDR2 SASEGT. The CDR3 DNA reads TGTGCCAGCAGTGGCCGGGACAGGGGCTTCGGTGGCTACACCTTC. Amino acids: CASSGRDRGFGGYTF.

J is TRBJ2-6 and V is TRBV5-6; no firm D call. Between the trimmed V and J ends, which lost 1 base and 5 bases, there was a span of 4 bases. This CDR3 has 13 residues. Germline CDR1 SGHDT, CDR2 YYEEEE. This CDR3 reads CASSLYWANVLTF. Written as DNA, the CDR3 is TGTGCCAGCAGCTTGTACTGGGCCAACGTCCTGACTTTC.

This chain joins TRBV5-1 and TRBJ1-4; 9 nucleotides match TRBD1. Germline values: CDR1 SGHRS, CDR2 YFSETQ. V gave up 5 bases and J gave up 4 bases; unmatched junction bases: 9. The CDR3 loop spans 16 amino acids. The CDR3 DNA follows: TGCGCCAGCAGTGGGCGCGCGGGACAGGGTAATGAAAAACTGTTTTTT. It codes for CASSGRAGQGNEKLFF.

This rearrangement joins TRBV28 to TRBJ2-7, with a possible D match to TRBD1 (5 bases). Per the germline V gene, CDR1 is MDHEN and CDR2 is SYDVKM. Trimming removed 6 bases at V and 7 bases at J, with 13 bases between. The CDR3 covers 12 residues. CDR3 amino acids: CASSQGFEEQYF. In DNA, the CDR3 is TGTGCCAGCAGCCAGGGTTTCGAGGAGCAGTACTTC.

This rearrangement joins TRBV7-8 to TRBJ2-1, with 7 bases identical to TRBD1. CDR3 length: 15 residues. J was trimmed by 6 bases and V by 3 bases; bases with no gene match: 8. Per germline, CDR1 SGHVS and CDR2 FQNEAQ. The DNA for the CDR3 is TGTGCCAGCAGCTTCGACAGGGTAGGGGGCAATGAGCAGTTCTTC. Encoded protein: CASSFDRVGGNEQFF.

The CDR3 region is CASSLWAGSGEQYF. The CDR3 bases are TGCGCCAGCAGCTTGTGGGCTGGTAGTGGCGAGCAGTACTTC. The V and J genes are TRBV5-1 and TRBJ2-7, with D unclear. This CDR3 comprises 14 residues. With 1 base removed from V and 6 bases from J, the gap between germline ends came to 14 bases. Looked up from germline, CDR1 is SGHRS and CDR2 is YFSETQ. Supplemented by reference TRBV5-1 and TRBJ2-7, the full variable domain reads KAGVTQTPRYLIKTRGQQVTLSCSPISGHRSVSWYQQTPGQGLQFLFEYFSETQRNKGNFPGRFSGRQFSNSRSEMNVSTLELGDSALYLCASSLWAGSGEQYFGPGTRLTVT.